Below, 22 T cell receptor beta chains from the same sample are listed, as sequenced in a study of Ad26.COV2.S vaccination and SARS-CoV-2 variants. Generated by immunoSEQ multiplex PCR, the TCRdb table keeps only in-frame clones and is missing some. The sample holds some 340,000 clones; just under 85% are singletons and the top ten take 2% to 2.5%. Treatment here: 19 received Ad26.COV2.S at low or high dose, single or two shots; about 5 received placebo; per-sample allocation not given. All samples were drawn on day 63, counting from the first vaccine or placebo injection. Sequenced material: peripheral blood, taken in a trial of Ad26.COV2.S vaccine versus placebo. The receptors stem from a person between 18 and 65 years old who received the Ad26.COV2.S COVID-19 vaccine or a placebo.

This rearrangement joins TRBV2 to TRBJ1-2; D gene unclear. The germline CDR1 and CDR2 sequences are SNHLY and FYNNEI. V was clipped by 8 bases and J by 4 bases, with 8 bases between them. CDR3 length: 11 amino acids. CDR3 sequence reads: CASEFFYGYTF. As DNA, the CDR3 is TGTGCCAGCGAGTTCTTCTATGGCTACACCTTC. The whole variable domain, remainder taken from reference TRBV2 and TRBJ1-2, is EPEVTQTPSHQVTQMGQEVILRCVPISNHLYFYWYRQILGQKVEFLVSFYNNEISEKSEIFDDQFSVERPDGSNFTLKIRSTKLEDSAMYFCASEFFYGYTFGSGTRLTVV.

J is TRBJ2-2 and V is TRBV5-5; D gene unclear. Trimming left V 1 base short and J 6 bases short, with 4 bases between. The CDR3 consists of 12 residues. CDR1 and CDR2 (germline): SGHKS, YYEKEE (reference sequence). The CDR3 bases are TGTGCCAGCAGCTTGTGGTCCGGGGAGCTGTTTTTT. It translates to CASSLWSGELFF.

The rearrangement links TRBV5-4 to TRBJ2-5; D may be TRBD1 (5 bases). With 4 bases removed from V and 4 bases from J, the gap between germline ends came to 14 bases. The CDR3 runs to 14 residues. Germline CDR1 reads SGHNT; CDR2 reads YYREEE (reference sequence). The chain's CDR3 is CASSARQGIETQYF. CDR3 sequence (DNA): TGTGCCAGCAGCGCTAGGCAGGGAATAGAGACCCAGTACTTC.

In DNA form, the CDR3 reads TGTGCCTGGGGGAGGGACAGGCTCGCCACTGAAGCTTTCTTT. This encodes CAWGRDRLATEAFF. This chain uses TRBV30 with TRBJ1-1; 8 bases agree with TRBD1. The CDR3 contains 14 residues. The germline V gene encodes CDR1 GTSNPN and CDR2 SVGIG (reference sequence). V lost 5 bases to trimming and J lost 4 bases; unmatched junction nucleotides: 9.

V usage is TRBV25-1 and J usage is TRBJ1-5, with 8 nucleotides matching TRBD1. The CDR3 spans 14 residues. Germline CDR1 MGHDK, CDR2 SYGVNS. The V and J ends lost 3 bases and 4 bases, in that order; junction bases with no gene match: 2. CDR3 coding DNA: TGTGCCAGCAGTGACACAGGGGGGAATCAGCCCCAGCATTTT. Residues: CASSDTGGNQPQHF.

The chain combines TRBV29-1 with TRBJ1-2; 9 nucleotides line up with TRBD1. CDR3 length equals 13 residues. V gave up 6 bases and J gave up 6 bases; unmatched junction bases: 8. Germline CDR1 reads SQVTM; CDR2 reads ANQGSEA. The CDR3 DNA reads as TGCAGCGTCGAACAGGGGGCTAAAGATGGCTACACCTTC. Translated, it gives CSVEQGAKDGYTF.

This chain uses TRBV5-1 with TRBJ1-6; D perhaps matches TRBD1 (6 bases). The CDR3 consists of 14 residues. The germline V gene encodes CDR1 SGHRS and CDR2 YFSETQ. V was cut by 1 base and J by 7 bases, with 9 bases left in between. The CDR3 region has the DNA TGCGCCAGCAGCTTGCAGGGGCAGAATTCACCCCTCCACTTT. Translated: CASSLQGQNSPLHF.

The chain carries TRBV19 and TRBJ2-4; D is perhaps TRBD2 (7 bases). V dropped 0 bases and J dropped 3 bases, with 15 bases sitting between them. CDR3 length: 17 residues. Per germline, CDR1 LNHDA and CDR2 SQIVND (reference sequence). The CDR3 DNA sequence: TGTGCCAGTAGTATAGATAGTGGGGGGGCGGGCAAAAACATTCAGTACTTC. Amino acid sequence: CASSIDSGGAGKNIQYF. Drawing the rest from reference TRBV19 and TRBJ2-4, the complete variable domain is DGGITQSPKYLFRKEGQNVTLSCEQNLNHDAMYWYRQDPGQGLRLIYYSQIVNDFQKGDIAEGYSVSREKKESFPLTVTSAQKNPTAFYLCASSIDSGGAGKNIQYFGAGTRLSVL.

The CDR3 here is CASSTQPGQGSKKLFF. The CDR3 DNA reads as TGTGCCAGCAGTACTCAACCGGGACAGGGATCCAAAAAACTGTTTTTT. The V and J genes are TRBV28 and TRBJ1-4; 9 bases are shared with TRBD1. There are 16 residues in the CDR3. Germline V gene sequence: CDR1 MDHEN, CDR2 SYDVKM. The trim removed 5 bases at V and 9 bases at J, leaving 13 bases unmatched.

V gene TRBV4-1 combines with J gene TRBJ1-1; D is uncertain. This CDR3 contains 17 residues. V shed 2 bases and J shed 0 bases, with 16 bases lying between them. The germline V gene encodes CDR1 MGHRA and CDR2 YSYEKL. In DNA form, the CDR3 reads TGCGCCAGCAGCCAACCAACCGGGCGGAGAATGAACACTGAAGCTTTCTTT. Translation gives CASSQPTGRRMNTEAFF.

The chain joins TRBV11-1 to TRBJ1-2; tentative D call: TRBD1 (6 bases). The CDR3 runs to 16 residues. The germline gives CDR1 SGHAT, CDR2 FQDESV (reference sequence). The V gene lost 5 bases and the J gene lost 3 bases, with 19 bases spanning the gap. DNA of the CDR3: TGTGCCAGCAGCCCCCTCCGGGGGGCCTCGTACTATGGCTACACCTTC. Encoded protein: CASSPLRGASYYGYTF.

J is TRBJ2-3 and V is TRBV5-4; maybe TRBD1 (6 bases). Per the germline V gene, CDR1 is SGHNT and CDR2 is YYREEE (reference sequence). The CDR3 loop spans 16 amino acids. Trimming stripped 4 bases from V and 0 bases from J, with 15 bases between. This CDR3 reads CASSLRQVTSTDTQYF. The CDR3 DNA reads as TGTGCCAGCAGCCTCCGACAGGTTACTAGCACAGATACGCAGTATTTT.

In DNA, the CDR3 is TGTGCCAGCAGCAAAGCGCTCTGGGACTACAATGAGCAGTTCTTC. The encoded protein is CASSKALWDYNEQFF. The chain couples TRBV21-1 to TRBJ2-1. TRBV21-1 is termed a pseudogene. The CDR3 has 15 residues.

This chain joins TRBV7-9 and TRBJ2-3; 13 bases are shared with TRBD2. J lost 1 base, V lost 5 bases, and 9 bases had no gene match. In germline, CDR1 is SEHNR, CDR2 FQNEAQ (reference sequence). The CDR3 has 18 residues. DNA for the CDR3: TGTGCCAGCAGCCCCGGGACTAGCGGGGCCGGGGGCACAGATACGCAGTATTTT. Its protein product is CASSPGTSGAGGTDTQYF.

CDR3 sequence reads: CASGRGGSQPQHF. CDR3 coding DNA: TGTGCAAGCGGCAGGGGGGGTTCTCAGCCCCAGCATTTT. J is TRBJ1-5 and V is TRBV2; TRBD1 aligns across 7 bases. Germline values: CDR1 SNHLY, CDR2 FYNNEI. The CDR3 contains 13 residues. Looking up the rest from reference TRBV2 and TRBJ1-5 gives the full variable domain: EPEVTQTPSHQVTQMGQEVILRCVPISNHLYFYWYRQILGQKVEFLVSFYNNEISEKSEIFDDQFSVERPDGSNFTLKIRSTKLEDSAMYFCASGRGGSQPQHFGDGTRLSIL.

The chain recombines TRBV10-3 with TRBJ2-1, with 12 bases lining up with TRBD2. Germline CDR1 reads ENHRY; CDR2 reads SYGVKD. V was pared by 11 bases and J by 9 bases, with 11 bases of the junction left unmatched. CDR3 size: 14 residues. In DNA form, the CDR3 reads TGTGCCGTCCTTACTAGCGGGGGGCCCAGTGAGCAGTTCTTC. It codes for CAVLTSGGPSEQFF.

This clone was seen a handful of times. This chain uses TRBV6-5 with TRBJ1-4; TRBD1 is a possible D gene (5 bases). Germline values: CDR1 MNHEY, CDR2 SVGAGI. Trimming removed 5 bases from V and 12 bases from J, with 22 bases in between. CDR3 size: 15 residues. CDR3 nucleotides: TGTGCCAGCAGTCGAAAAAGGGTGGGGACCGAACAACTGTTTTTT. Amino acids: CASSRKRVGTEQLFF.

This chain links TRBV9 with TRBJ2-7, with 7 bases aligning to TRBD1. The J segment lost 5 bases and the V segment lost 2 bases, leaving 10 bases of the junction unmatched. This CDR3 contains 15 residues. Germline CDR1 and CDR2: SGDLS and YYNGEE. The CDR3 region has the DNA TGTGCCAGCAGCGTCTTCCGGGACAGACCCCACGAGCAGTACTTC. This codes for CASSVFRDRPHEQYF.

The chain's CDR3 is CASSVYSEAFF. In DNA, the CDR3 is TGTGCCAGCAGTGTGTACTCTGAAGCTTTCTTT. The J gene is TRBJ1-1, the V gene TRBV28; D ambiguous. Between the trimmed V and J ends, which lost 5 bases and 6 bases, there was a span of 7 bases. Germline V gene data show CDR1 as MDHEN and CDR2 as SYDVKM. The CDR3 length is 11 residues.

The rearrangement links TRBV28 to TRBJ1-5, with TRBD1 matching 9 bases. Germline V gene sequence: CDR1 MDHEN, CDR2 SYDVKM. The CDR3 has 17 amino acids. V gave up 3 bases and J gave up 4 bases; unmatched junction bases: 10. The CDR3 nucleotides are TGTGCCAGCAGTTTCCCGGGACAGGGAATGCTGAATCAGCCCCAGCATTTT. Its translation: CASSFPGQGMLNQPQHF.

The J gene is TRBJ1-1, the V gene TRBV6-1; D remains ambiguous. Trimming shortened V by 3 bases and J by 2 bases, and 7 bases separated the two germline ends. Per the germline V gene, CDR1 is MNHNS and CDR2 is SASEGT. The CDR3 runs to 13 residues. The CDR3 DNA reads as TGTGCCAGCAGTGAGCAGACCAACACTGAAGCTTTCTTT. Its translation: CASSEQTNTEAFF.

The rearrangement uses TRBV7-2 and TRBJ2-7; 12 nucleotides line up with TRBD1. The CDR3 loop spans 15 amino acids. After removal of 5 bases from V and 7 bases from J, the junction contained 9 bases not matched to a gene. The germline CDR1 and CDR2 sequences are SGHTA and FQGNSA. DNA for the CDR3: TGTGCCAGCAGCGTGGGACAGGGGGCTATGGGTGAGCAGTACTTC. Translating it yields CASSVGQGAMGEQYF. The variable domain in full, completed from reference TRBV7-2 and TRBJ2-7, reads GAGVSQSPSNKVTEKGKDVELRCDPISGHTALYWYRQSLGQGLEFLIYFQGNSAPDKSGLPSDRFSAERTGGSVSTLTIQRTQQEDSAVYLCASSVGQGAMGEQYFGPGTRLTVT.